This TCR beta chain was identified in a study of blood T cell repertoires in COVID-19. Looking at the study overall: Both acute and convalescent COVID-19 samples were obtained from the United States, Italy and Spain.

Assay: immunoSEQ multiplex PCR; the TCRdb copy retains only in-frame clones and omits some. Among some 350,000 clones listed, more than 75% were seen once. Cohort allocation depended upon clinical history that participants reported. This clone was seen only a few times. Trimming pared 2 bases from V and 6 bases from J, leaving 5 bases between. Germline V gene data show CDR1 as SEHNR and CDR2 as FQNEAQ (reference sequence). The CDR3 is 12 residues long. Sequencing used PBMCs or T cells enriched from blood (not recorded which). This sequence originates from a young woman who had recovered from COVID-19. The chain couples TRBV7-9 to TRBJ2-1; D remains unclear. DNA of the CDR3: TGTGCCAGCAGCTTAAGCCTCAATGAGCAGTTCTTC. As protein: CASSLSLNEQFF. Variable domain in full (rest from reference TRBV7-9 and TRBJ2-1): DTGVSQNPRHKITKRGQNVTFRCDPISEHNRLYWYRQTLGQGPEFLTYFQNEAQLEKSRLLSDRFSAERPKGSFSTLEIQRTEQGDSAMYLCASSLSLNEQFFGPGTRLTVL.